This TCR beta chain was observed in a study of regulatory T cells in long-lasting Graves disease. This CDR3 contains 18 residues. Germline assignment: CDR1 MRHNA and CDR2 SNTAGT. The V segment lost 4 bases and the J segment 4 bases; nucleotides outside the gene matches: 14. Time point described: newly diagnosed GD, antithyroid drugs for less than 3 months. Generation of the TCR library employed RNA extracted from PBMCs. This clonotype was seen a few times. Relying on iRepertoire HTBI primers and Arm-PCR of CDR3 regions, the team built TCR beta libraries. TCRdb reanalysed the multiplex PCR reads using MiXCR and keeps one entry per CDR3 protein. The sample has roughly 500,000 distinct CDR3 sequences, about 13% seen once. This sample was also put to use in a study of T cells in Graves' hyperthyroidism and ophthalmopathy.

The TCR comes from a man aged 25-45 years with Graves disease. Sequenced material: peripheral blood mononuclear cells (PBMCs), taken at new diagnosis, from a patient treated with antithyroid drugs. The gene calls are TRBV6-4 and TRBJ2-3; 10 positions match TRBD2. The CDR3: CASSATLAGRNKPDTQYF. As DNA, the CDR3 is TGTGCCAGCAGTGCAACACTAGCGGGAAGAAATAAGCCAGATACGCAGTATTTT.